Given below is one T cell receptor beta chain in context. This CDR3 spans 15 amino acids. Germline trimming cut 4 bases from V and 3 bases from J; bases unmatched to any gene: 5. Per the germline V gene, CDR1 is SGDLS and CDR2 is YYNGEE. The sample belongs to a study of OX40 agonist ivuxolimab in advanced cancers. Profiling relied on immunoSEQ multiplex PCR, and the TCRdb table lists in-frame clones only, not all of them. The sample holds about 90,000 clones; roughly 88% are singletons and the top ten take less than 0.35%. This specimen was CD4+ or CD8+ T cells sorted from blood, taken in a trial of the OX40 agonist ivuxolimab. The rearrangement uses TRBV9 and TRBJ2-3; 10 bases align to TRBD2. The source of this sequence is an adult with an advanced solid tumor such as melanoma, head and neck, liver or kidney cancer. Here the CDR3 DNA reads TGTGCCAGCAGCCTAGCGGGAGTGGGGACAGATACGCAGTATTTT. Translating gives CASSLAGVGTDTQYF. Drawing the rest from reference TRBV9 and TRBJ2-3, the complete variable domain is DSGVTQTPKHLITATGQRVTLRCSPRSGDLSVYWYQQSLDQGLQFLIQYYNGEERAKGNILERFSAQQFPDLHSELNLSSLELGDSALYFCASSLAGVGTDTQYFGPGTRLTVL.